The source of this T cell receptor beta chain is a study of T-cell memory formation after mild COVID-19. Libraries for TCRalpha and TCRbeta carried sample barcodes and unique molecular identifiers via 5'RACE. MiXCR, run by TCRdb on the 5' RACE reads, gives a single entry per CDR3 protein. Here the sample spans 150,000 to 200,000 distinct CDR3 sequences, around 13% being singletons. CDR3 length: 15 amino acids. Germline V gives CDR1 SGHTA, CDR2 FQGNSA. Trimming left V 3 bases short and J 2 bases short, with 12 bases between. The TCR originated in a man younger than 35 who had mild COVID-19 (a few samples of this study predate the infection). Cell type and time point are not known. J is TRBJ2-3 and V is TRBV7-2, with D perhaps matching TRBD2 (5 bases). The sample comprised PBMCs or a T cell subset sorted from them (not recorded which). The CDR3 DNA is TGTGCCAGCAGCTTGCTTGGACTCTACACAGATACGCAGTATTTT. Translated: CASSLLGLYTDTQYF.